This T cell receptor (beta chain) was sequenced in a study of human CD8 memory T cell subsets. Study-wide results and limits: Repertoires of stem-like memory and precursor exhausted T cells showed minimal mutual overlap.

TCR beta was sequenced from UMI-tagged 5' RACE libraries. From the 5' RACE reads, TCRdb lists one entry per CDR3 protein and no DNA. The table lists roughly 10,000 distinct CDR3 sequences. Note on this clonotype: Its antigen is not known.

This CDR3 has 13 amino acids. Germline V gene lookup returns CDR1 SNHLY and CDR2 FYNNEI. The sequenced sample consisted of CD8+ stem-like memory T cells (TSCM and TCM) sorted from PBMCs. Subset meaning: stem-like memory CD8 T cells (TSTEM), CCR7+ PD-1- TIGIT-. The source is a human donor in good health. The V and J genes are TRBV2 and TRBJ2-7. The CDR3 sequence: CASRPSASYEQYF.